Following are 3 T cell receptor beta chains from one sample sequenced in a study of cytomegalovirus exposure and HLA in healthy donors (dated by TCRdb to 2017 to 2019). The library was generated by the immunoSEQ multiplex PCR assay. The multiplex PCR relied on a mix of 60 forward primers for TCR Vbeta segments and 13 reverse primers for TCR Jbeta segments. As stored in TCRdb, this immuneACCESS dataset retains in-frame rearrangements with V and J assigned. A fraction of the clones does not appear; measured against another copy, unresolved V genes explain less than half of the discrepancy, and the remainder lacks a known reason. The table for this sample lists under 150,000 clones; around 76% of them were counted only once. Of the sample, 2.5% to 3.5% falls within the top ten clones. Specimen: PBMCs. These receptors were obtained from a male donor in good health and CMV-seronegative.

The V gene is TRBV4-1, the J gene TRBJ2-7; possible D gene TRBD2, 7 bases. The CDR3 consists of 14 residues. Germline lookup yields CDR1 MGHRA and CDR2 YSYEKL. V gave up 5 bases and J gave up 7 bases, with 18 bases separating them. The CDR3 loop is CASSYSQGGKEQYF. CDR3 nucleotide sequence: TGCGCCAGCAGCTATTCACAGGGAGGGAAAGAGCAGTACTTC.

This chain links TRBV25-1 with TRBJ1-1; 9 nucleotides agree with TRBD1. The CDR3 has 15 amino acids. The V gene end was trimmed by 2 bases and the J gene end by 1 base; junction bases not matched to a gene: 2. Germline loops: CDR1 MGHDK, CDR2 SYGVNS. The CDR3 bases are TGTGCCAGCAGTGAAGGACAGGGGTGGAACACTGAAGCTTTCTTT. Translating it yields CASSEGQGWNTEAFF. Variable domain in full (rest from reference TRBV25-1 and TRBJ1-1): EADIYQTPRYLVIGTGKKITLECSQTMGHDKMYWYQQDPGMELHLIHYSYGVNSTEKGDLSSESTVSRIRTEHFPLTLESARPSHTSQYLCASSEGQGWNTEAFFGQGTRLTVV.

The rearrangement uses TRBV9 and TRBJ2-1; D is perhaps TRBD1 (5 bases). V gave up 5 bases and J gave up 8 bases, with 8 bases separating them. Germline V gene data show CDR1 as SGDLS and CDR2 as YYNGEE. This CDR3 comprises 11 residues. CDR3 residues: CASRWGHEQFF. CDR3 nucleotide sequence: TGTGCCAGCAGGTGGGGCCATGAGCAGTTCTTC.